The rows below give T cell receptor beta chains drawn from one sample of a study of shared clonotypes between healthy human individuals. The protocol was immunoSEQ multiplex PCR, while the TCRdb copy is restricted to in-frame clones and leaves out a portion. The sample contains roughly 720,000 clones, about 90% of which appear only once. Input material: memory CD8+ T cells from PBMCs. The origin of the receptors is a man between 18 and 35 years old in good health. Some clones in this sample may be carry-over from other donors' samples. CDR3s include the opening cysteine and the closing phenylalanine or tryptophan. The D gene is left open where the match is weak. Part of the rows lack a size; the others show once, few, many or a class for expanded clones.

>15|TRBJ2-7|NA|TRBD2|TRBV19
CASSIGLAGYYEQYF
TGTGCCAGTAGTATAGGGCTAGCGGGATACTACGAGCAGTACTTC
>17|TRBJ2-1|once|TRBD1|TRBV27
CASSFTYRTGEHNEQFF
TGTGCCAGCAGTTTCACCTATCGGACAGGGGAGCACAATGAGCAGTTCTTC
>16|TRBJ2-1|NA|TRBD2|TRBV29-1
CSAVGLAGSSYNEQFF
TGCAGCGCTGTGGGACTAGCGGGAAGCTCCTACAATGAGCAGTTCTTC
>14|TRBJ2-2|NA|NA|TRBV5-1
CASSLSGVAGELFF
TGCGCCAGCAGCCTCAGTGGGGTCGCCGGGGAGCTGTTTTTT
>15|TRBJ2-1|NA|TRBD1|TRBV5-4
CASSYRGVTYNEQFF
TGTGCCAGCAGTTACAGGGGGGTTACATACAATGAGCAGTTCTTC
>14|TRBJ2-1|NA|NA|TRBV7-8
CASSYRTGVREQFF
TGTGCCAGCAGCTACCGGACGGGTGTAAGGGAGCAGTTCTTC
>15|TRBJ2-2|NA|NA|TRBV6-4
CASSANRENTGELFF
TGTGCCAGCAGTGCCAACAGGGAGAACACCGGGGAGCTGTTTTTT
>14|TRBJ1-2|NA|NA|TRBV27
CASTQSPEAYGYTF
TGTGCCAGCACCCAAAGTCCCGAGGCCTATGGCTACACCTTC
>13|TRBJ1-3|NA|NA|TRBV5-4
CASSWGAGNTIYF
TGTGCCAGCAGCTGGGGGGCTGGAAACACCATATATTTT
>15|TRBJ1-3|NA|NA|TRBV4-1
CASSQTSISGNTIYF
TGCGCCAGCAGCCAGACAAGCATTAGTGGAAACACCATATATTTT
>16|TRBJ2-1|NA|TRBD2|TRBV9
CASSASGTSGRNEQFF
TGTGCCAGCAGCGCATCCGGGACTAGCGGGAGGAATGAGCAGTTCTTC
>15|TRBJ2-7|NA|TRBD2|TRBV5-6
CASSPSGTSDSEQYF
TGTGCCAGCAGCCCTTCCGGGACTAGCGACTCCGAGCAGTACTTC
>14|TRBJ2-7|NA|NA|TRBV6-4
CASSDQRQRHEQYF
TGTGCCAGCAGTGACCAGAGACAGAGGCACGAGCAGTACTTC
>15|TRBJ2-3|NA|NA|TRBV5-6
CASSLVTFSTDTQYF
TGTGCCAGCAGCTTGGTGACGTTTAGCACAGATACGCAGTATTTT
>14|TRBJ1-5|NA|NA|TRBV14
CASSPQGFNQPQHF
TGTGCCAGCAGCCCACAGGGTTTCAATCAGCCCCAGCATTTT
>14|TRBJ2-7|NA|TRBD2|TRBV7-3
CASSLVAGGNEQYF
TGTGCCAGCAGCTTAGTAGCGGGAGGGAACGAGCAGTACTTC
>15|TRBJ2-2|NA|TRBD1|TRBV9
CASSVGGGGTGELFF
TGTGCCAGCAGCGTAGGAGGGGGCGGCACCGGGGAGCTGTTTTTT
>14|TRBJ2-7|NA|TRBD1|TRBV10-3
CAISGQGATYEQYF
TGTGCCATCAGCGGACAGGGGGCGACCTACGAGCAGTACTTC
>14|TRBJ2-5|NA|NA|TRBV10-1
CASSVVRVVETQYF
TGCGCCAGCAGTGTGGTCAGGGTAGTGGAGACCCAGTACTTC
>18|TRBJ1-5|NA|NA|TRBV7-2
CASSLLWQGEFGNQPQHF
TGTGCCAGCAGCTTATTATGGCAGGGTGAATTCGGCAATCAGCCCCAGCATTTT
>16|TRBJ2-7|many|NA|TRBV9
CASSAGEASWGWEQYF
TGTGCCAGCAGCGCTGGGGAGGCCAGTTGGGGGTGGGAGCAGTACTTC
>13|TRBJ2-7|NA|NA|TRBV28
CASSQTSSYEQYF
TGTGCCAGCAGTCAAACTAGCTCCTACGAGCAGTACTTC
>13|TRBJ1-5|NA|NA|TRBV4-2
CASSQGGNQPQHF
TGTGCCAGCAGCCAAGGAGGCAATCAGCCCCAGCATTTT
>14|TRBJ1-5|NA|TRBD1|TRBV15
CATSGTGNSQPQHF
TGTGCCACCAGCGGGACAGGGAATTCTCAGCCCCAGCATTTT
>16|TRBJ2-1|NA|NA|TRBV4-1
CASGDSPLPAYNEQFF
TGCGCCAGCGGCGACTCACCCTTACCCGCCTACAATGAGCAGTTCTTC
>14|TRBJ1-3|NA|NA|TRBV11-2
CASSPIGPGNTIYF
TGTGCCAGCAGCCCAATAGGCCCTGGAAACACCATATATTTT
>15|TRBJ1-1|NA|NA|TRBV29-1
CSVAEDSLMNTEAFF
TGCAGCGTTGCCGAGGACAGTCTTATGAACACTGAAGCTTTCTTT
>19|TRBJ2-1|once|TRBD2|TRBV7-8
CASSLGTLLAGRTYNEQFF
TGTGCCAGCAGCTTAGGGACACTACTAGCGGGGAGGACGTACAATGAGCAGTTCTTC
>16|TRBJ2-2|NA|NA|TRBV4-3
CASSHDGIANTGELFF
TGCGCCAGCAGCCATGATGGGATTGCGAACACCGGGGAGCTGTTTTTT
>15|TRBJ2-7|NA|TRBD1|TRBV19
CASSTTGALSYEQYF
TGTGCCAGTAGTACGACAGGGGCCCTCTCCTACGAGCAGTACTTC
>15|TRBJ1-5|NA|NA|TRBV4-3
CASSQDPGYNQPQHF
TGCGCCAGCAGCCAAGATCCGGGATACAATCAGCCCCAGCATTTT
>19|TRBJ2-7|once|TRBD2|TRBV28
CASSSLTSGRVGGIYEQYF
TGTGCCAGCAGTTCCTTGACTAGCGGGAGGGTCGGTGGTATCTACGAGCAGTACTTC
>16|TRBJ2-7|NA|TRBD2|TRBV7-9
CASIGTSGSLAYEQYF
TGTGCCTCTATAGGGACTAGCGGGTCTTTGGCCTACGAGCAGTACTTC
>11|TRBJ2-1|few|NA|TRBV19
CASSIYNEQFF
TGTGCCAGTAGTATCTACAATGAGCAGTTCTTC
>14|TRBJ2-7|NA|NA|TRBV11-2
CASSLGLPGYEQYF
TGTGCCAGCAGCTTAGGTCTCCCCGGCTACGAGCAGTACTTC
>14|TRBJ2-7|NA|TRBD2|TRBV9
CASSASGRMYEQYF
TGTGCCAGCAGCGCTAGCGGGAGGATGTACGAGCAGTACTTC
>15|TRBJ2-3|NA|NA|TRBV7-9
CASSLTGTYTDTQYF
TGCGCCAGCAGCCTGACCGGGACCTACACAGATACGCAGTATTTT
>13|TRBJ1-5|NA|NA|TRBV30
CAWSMADHQPQHF
TGTGCCTGGAGTATGGCTGATCACCAGCCCCAGCATTTT
>15|TRBJ2-7|NA|NA|TRBV5-6
CASSIGAGGPYEQYF
TGTGCCAGCAGCATTGGGGCAGGAGGGCCCTACGAGCAGTACTTC
>16|TRBJ1-4|once|NA|TRBV19
CASSDWRATTNEKLFF
TGTGCCAGTAGTGATTGGAGGGCCACAACTAATGAAAAACTGTTTTTT
>18|TRBJ2-1|NA|TRBD2|TRBV28
CASSLPRTSGISYNEQFF
TGTGCCAGCAGTCTCCCTAGGACTAGCGGGATCTCCTACAATGAGCAGTTCTTC
>13|TRBJ2-7|NA|TRBD1|TRBV29-1
CSGNRGFSYEQYF
TGCAGCGGGAACAGGGGTTTTTCCTACGAGCAGTACTTC
>13|TRBJ1-1|NA|TRBD1|TRBV27
CASSERTGQKAFF
TGTGCCAGCAGTGAGCGGACAGGACAGAAAGCTTTCTTT
>17|TRBJ2-2|NA|NA|TRBV5-5
CASSLAVRQSNTGELFF
TGTGCCAGCAGCTTGGCGGTTCGACAATCGAACACCGGGGAGCTGTTTTTT
>14|TRBJ2-1|NA|NA|TRBV10-3
CAISGDGANNEQFF
TGTGCCATCAGTGGGGACGGGGCTAACAATGAGCAGTTCTTC
>13|TRBJ1-5|NA|NA|TRBV6-5
CASSPGGNQPQHF
TGTGCCAGCAGCCCGGGGGGTAATCAGCCCCAGCATTTT
>16|TRBJ2-4|NA|NA|TRBV28
CASSPGPPGAKNIQYF
TGTGCCAGCAGTCCGGGGCCCCCCGGGGCCAAAAACATTCAGTACTTC
>15|TRBJ2-7|NA|NA|TRBV4-1
CASSHGTAPDYEQYF
TGCGCCAGCAGCCACGGGACCGCTCCCGACTACGAGCAGTACTTC
>15|TRBJ1-4|NA|NA|TRBV27
CASSFSTVRGEKLFF
TGTGCCAGCAGTTTCTCGACAGTCCGGGGGGAAAAACTGTTTTTT
>16|TRBJ2-4|NA|TRBD2|TRBV4-3
CASSQDRLAGESIQYF
TGCGCCAGCAGCCAAGATAGGCTAGCGGGAGAGAGCATTCAGTACTTC
>15|TRBJ1-3|NA|NA|TRBV7-9
CASSLDGFSGNTIYF
TGTGCCAGCAGCTTAGACGGCTTCTCTGGAAACACCATATATTTT